Below are 12 T cell receptor beta chains sequenced from a single sample in a study of shared clonotypes between healthy human individuals. Measured with immunoSEQ multiplex PCR; TCRdb has only the in-frame clones, and not every one. The profile shows hundreds of thousands of clones, around 75% of them singletons. The sample consisted of PBMCs. These receptors originate from a woman in her forties in good health. Some clones in this sample may be carry-over from other donors' samples.

V and J are TRBV5-1 and TRBJ2-3, with D possibly being TRBD2 (5 bases). This CDR3 has 14 residues. V lost 0 bases and J 5 bases, leaving 10 bases between the germline ends. CDR1 and CDR2 (germline): SGHRS, YFSETQ. CDR3 nucleotide sequence: TGCGCCAGCAGCTTGGTCGGGGTACAAGATACGCAGTATTTT. Its protein is CASSLVGVQDTQYF.

This clone was seen only once. V usage is TRBV5-8 and J usage is TRBJ2-1; D possibly corresponds to TRBD1 (5 bases). The CDR3 is made up of 13 amino acids. Trimming removed 1 base at V and 9 bases at J, with 11 bases between. In germline, CDR1 is SGHTS, CDR2 YDEGEE. CDR3 sequence (DNA): TGTGCCAGCAGCTTGATCAGGGATGGTGAGCAGTTCTTC. It codes for CASSLIRDGEQFF.

This rearrangement joins TRBV9 to TRBJ1-2; possible D gene TRBD1, 5 bases. CDR3 size: 13 residues. V lost 0 bases to trimming and J lost 4 bases, with 7 bases between them. Germline V CDR1 and CDR2: SGDLS, YYNGEE. The chain's CDR3 is CASSVAQGYGYTF. The CDR3 nucleotides are TGTGCCAGCAGCGTAGCTCAGGGCTATGGCTACACCTTC. Together with reference TRBV9 and TRBJ1-2, the CDR3 gives the full variable domain: DSGVTQTPKHLITATGQRVTLRCSPRSGDLSVYWYQQSLDQGLQFLIQYYNGEERAKGNILERFSAQQFPDLHSELNLSSLELGDSALYFCASSVAQGYGYTFGSGTRLTVV.

The CDR3 DNA sequence: TGTGCCAGCAGCTTAGATAACCACAGTAATGAGCAGTTCTTC. This codes for CASSLDNHSNEQFF. V gene TRBV11-2 combines with J gene TRBJ2-1; unclear D gene. Between the trimmed V and J ends, which lost 0 bases and 7 bases, there was a span of 10 bases. Germline-derived CDR1 and CDR2 are SGHAT and FQNNGV. The CDR3 consists of 14 residues.

This sequence joins TRBV4-2 and TRBJ2-1, with D perhaps TRBD2 (6 bases). Germline assignment: CDR1 LGHNA and CDR2 YNFKEQ. The length of the CDR3 is 11 residues. Trimming shortened V by 3 bases and J by 13 bases, and 10 bases separated the two germline ends. CDR3 loop: CASSQETSQFF. The CDR3 DNA reads as TGTGCCAGCAGCCAGGAGACTAGTCAGTTCTTC.

In its sample, this clone was seen once. The rearrangement joins TRBV7-2 to TRBJ2-7, with 15 bases fitting TRBD2. The germline V gene has CDR1 SGHTA and CDR2 FQGNSA. This CDR3 comprises 18 residues. The V gene end was trimmed by 5 bases and the J gene end by 3 bases; junction bases not matched to a gene: 11. The CDR3 here is CASSLRTSGRGKGYEQYF. For the CDR3, the DNA is TGTGCCAGCAGCCTCCGGACTAGCGGGAGGGGTAAGGGCTACGAGCAGTACTTC.

This rearrangement joins TRBV28 to TRBJ2-4, with D possibly TRBD1 on 5 matching bases. Germline-derived CDR1 and CDR2 are MDHEN and SYDVKM. This CDR3 contains 14 residues. Trimming left V 5 bases short and J 3 bases short, with 11 bases between. The CDR3 loop is CASSIGVVKNIQYF. CDR3 bases: TGTGCCAGCAGTATAGGGGTAGTCAAAAACATTCAGTACTTC.

In regard to this clone: The sample carries other DNA sequences with the same CDR3. The chain recombines TRBV2 with TRBJ2-7; 8 positions match TRBD1. CDR1 is SNHLY, CDR2 FYNNEI, per germline. This CDR3 region has 14 residues. J lost 3 bases, V lost 6 bases, and 7 bases had no gene match. The CDR3 region has the DNA TGTGCCAGCAGGAGGGGACAGGTTAACTACGAGCAGTACTTC. Its protein product is CASRRGQVNYEQYF. Variable domain in full (rest from reference TRBV2 and TRBJ2-7): EPEVTQTPSHQVTQMGQEVILRCVPISNHLYFYWYRQILGQKVEFLVSFYNNEISEKSEIFDDQFSVERPDGSNFTLKIRSTKLEDSAMYFCASRRGQVNYEQYFGPGTRLTVT.

In DNA, the CDR3 is TGTGCCAGCAGCGGGTGGAGACAGACTATGAACACTGAAGCTTTCTTT. Encoded protein: CASSGWRQTMNTEAFF. The rearrangement joins TRBV7-2 to TRBJ1-1; D might be TRBD1 (5 bases). The CDR3 extends over 16 amino acids. CDR1 is SGHTA, CDR2 FQGNSA, per germline. Trimming removed 5 bases from V and 0 bases from J, with 16 bases in between.

This clone was seen a single time. This chain joins TRBV5-1 and TRBJ1-2, with TRBD1 matching 8 bases. This CDR3 has 14 amino acids. V lost 0 bases and J lost 8; bases outside the gene matches: 6. The germline V gene has CDR1 SGHRS and CDR2 YFSETQ. CDR3 bases: TGCGCCAGCAGCTTGGATCAGGGGGCGGAGGGCTACACCTTC. Amino acids: CASSLDQGAEGYTF. The complete variable domain, with remaining parts taken from reference TRBV5-1 and TRBJ1-2, reads KAGVTQTPRYLIKTRGQQVTLSCSPISGHRSVSWYQQTPGQGLQFLFEYFSETQRNKGNFPGRFSGRQFSNSRSEMNVSTLELGDSALYLCASSLDQGAEGYTFGSGTRLTVV.

This chain uses TRBV18 with TRBJ1-1; 8 bases fit TRBD1. The CDR3 runs 16 residues. The ends lost 6 bases at V and 4 bases at J; junction bases unmatched: 13. Germline CDR1 KGHSH, CDR2 LQKENI. The CDR3 region has the DNA TGTGCCAGCTCGCTAAACGGACAGGGTTTGGTCACTGAAGCTTTCTTT. It codes for CASSLNGQGLVTEAFF. The variable domain in full, with the rest retrieved from reference TRBV18 and TRBJ1-1, is NAGVMQNPRHLVRRRGQEARLRCSPMKGHSHVYWYRQLPEEGLKFMVYLQKENIIDESGMPKERFSAEFPKEGPSILRIQQVVRGDSAAYFCASSLNGQGLVTEAFFGQGTRLTVV.

This rearrangement joins TRBV18 to TRBJ2-3; D possibly corresponds to TRBD1 (6 bases). The CDR3 is 12 residues long. The germline CDR1 and CDR2 sequences are KGHSH and LQKENI. Trimming took 0 bases from V and 14 from J, leaving 12 bases between them. CDR3 DNA sequence: TGTGCCAGCTCACCACCCGGCAGGGGCCCGTATTTT. Translation gives CASSPPGRGPYF.